This TCR beta chain was recorded in a study of blood T cell repertoires in COVID-19. Study-wide context: Sources were T cells, B-cell-depleted T cells, or PBMCs; the material itself was cDNA or gDNA.

Some clones are missing from TCRdb's copy, which holds only in-frame ones; the method was immunoSEQ multiplex PCR. The sample has approximately 230,000 clones, roughly 84% seen once. The receptor comes from a woman aged 40 to 50 who had recovered from COVID-19. The specimen sequenced was peripheral blood.

In DNA, the CDR3 is TGTGCCAGCATCACAGGCCTAAATTTAGCGGGAGGTAGCGAGACCCAGTACTTC. It codes for CASITGLNLAGGSETQYF. The chain links TRBV2 to TRBJ2-5; 10 nucleotides match TRBD2. This CDR3 contains 18 residues. CDR1 and CDR2 from the germline V gene are SNHLY and FYNNEI. The V gene end was trimmed by 7 bases and the J gene end by 5 bases; junction bases not matched to a gene: 19.